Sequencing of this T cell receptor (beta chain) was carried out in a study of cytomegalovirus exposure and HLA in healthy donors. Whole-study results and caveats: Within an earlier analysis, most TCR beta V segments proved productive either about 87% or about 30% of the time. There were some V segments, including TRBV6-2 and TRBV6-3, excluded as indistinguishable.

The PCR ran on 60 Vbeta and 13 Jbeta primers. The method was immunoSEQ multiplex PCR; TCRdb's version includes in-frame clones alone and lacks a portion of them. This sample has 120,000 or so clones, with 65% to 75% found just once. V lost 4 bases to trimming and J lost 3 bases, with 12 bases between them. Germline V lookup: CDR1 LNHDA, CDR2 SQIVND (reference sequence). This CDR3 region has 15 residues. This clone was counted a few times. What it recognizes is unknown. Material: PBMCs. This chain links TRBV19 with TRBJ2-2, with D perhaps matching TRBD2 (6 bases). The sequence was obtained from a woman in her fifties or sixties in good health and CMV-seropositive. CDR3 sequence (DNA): TGTGCCAGTAGTACGGGGGACGGTTACACCGGGGAGCTGTTTTTT. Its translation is CASSTGDGYTGELFF. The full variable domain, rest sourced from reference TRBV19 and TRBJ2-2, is DGGITQSPKYLFRKEGQNVTLSCEQNLNHDAMYWYRQDPGQGLRLIYYSQIVNDFQKGDIAEGYSVSREKKESFPLTVTSAQKNPTAFYLCASSTGDGYTGELFFGEGSRLTVL.